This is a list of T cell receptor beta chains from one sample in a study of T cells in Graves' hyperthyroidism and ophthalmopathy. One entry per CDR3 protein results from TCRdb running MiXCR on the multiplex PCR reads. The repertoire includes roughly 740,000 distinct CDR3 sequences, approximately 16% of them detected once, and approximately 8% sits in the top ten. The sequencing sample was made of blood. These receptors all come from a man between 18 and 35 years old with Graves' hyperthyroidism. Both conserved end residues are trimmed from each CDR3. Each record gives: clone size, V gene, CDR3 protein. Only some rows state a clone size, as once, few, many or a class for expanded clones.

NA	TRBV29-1	SVPGLSVCNEQF
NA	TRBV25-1	ASSAWEVNTEAF
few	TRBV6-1	ASSSYGSGYNEQF
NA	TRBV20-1	SANLAGVDTQY
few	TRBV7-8	ASSLHAGGIQY
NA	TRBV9	ASSGQKEQF
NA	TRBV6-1	ASSSLAPQETQY
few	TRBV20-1	SPRVQGSYEQY
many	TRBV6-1	ASGRDLGGYEQY
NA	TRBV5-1	ASSLRGTVTAGELF
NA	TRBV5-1	ASSLLQGGDKNYGYT
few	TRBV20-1	SARDPVRGTDTQY
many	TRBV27	ASSLSTGLAEANEQF
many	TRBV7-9	ASSQGQPYEQY
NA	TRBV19	ASSIDLGSGTDTQY
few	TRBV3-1	ASSTGIGELF
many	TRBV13	ASSPDWRAETQY
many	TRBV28	ASSPRTSGSGELF
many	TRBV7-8	ASSSGRTEFTYEQY
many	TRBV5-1	ASSLVGSTDTQY
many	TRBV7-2	AGSYQGSGANVLT
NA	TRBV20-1	SARDDHGSRETQY
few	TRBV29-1	SAGGDTQY
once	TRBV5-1	ASSLWTSGRAVGELF
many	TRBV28	ASRSPGASDEQF
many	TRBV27	ASSPFLRARGQETQY
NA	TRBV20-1	SARDRTWGPQH
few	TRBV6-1	ASRALAMQY
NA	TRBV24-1	ATSDGTGGRSYNEQF
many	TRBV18	ASSRDRVGTTDTQY
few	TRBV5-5	ASSLPQGAETQY
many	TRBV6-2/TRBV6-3	ASSYGPVSDHEQY
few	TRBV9	ASSIAPGPRETQY
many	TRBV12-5	ASGLVIGGTSGPHEQF
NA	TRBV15	ATSREGSNNQPQH
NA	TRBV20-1	SARLGSGARNEQF
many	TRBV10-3	AISESKGYQETQY
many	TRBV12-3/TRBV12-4	ASKWGLAGGFDTQY
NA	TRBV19	ATTKDRGVDTGELF
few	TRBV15	ATSGGLAGGYTGELF
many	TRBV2	ASSVVSNEQF
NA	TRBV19	ASSIKPGTGELF
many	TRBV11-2	ASSLGQAIYEQY
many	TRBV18	ASSPYDVQDPYEQY
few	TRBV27	ASSLSGLAGMVEQF
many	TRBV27	ASSNGRDSYEQY
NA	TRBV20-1	SARFGALYNEQF
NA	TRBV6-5	ASSYSASTEAF
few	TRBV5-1	ASSLARVGHEQF
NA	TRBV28	ASTRPVGGYNEQF
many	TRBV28	ASSFSNRDGYT
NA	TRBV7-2	ASSLSGVGNEQF
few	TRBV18	ASSPTRQRGPSTDTQY
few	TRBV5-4	ASSAGQTEAF
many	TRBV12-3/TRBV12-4	ASSGGQLLETQY